The clone carrying this T cell receptor beta chain was recorded at least ten times. The record originates from a study of response to subunit inactivated influenza vaccine. TCRdb reanalysed the RT-PCR reads using MiXCR and keeps one entry per CDR3 protein. The table lists some 570,000 distinct CDR3 sequences, approximately 10% of them singletons. The CDR3 length is 16 residues. The germline gives CDR1 SGHRS, CDR2 YFSETQ. V lost 0 bases to trimming and J lost 4 bases; unmatched junction nucleotides: 7. These sequences were also reported in another study, on T cells expressing NK-cell markers. According to that study: 5'RACE template switching built TCR beta cDNA with unique molecular identifiers. Cells sorted as CD3+CD56+NKG2C+, CD3+CD56+NKG2C- and CD3+CD56-NKG2C+ T cells supplied the TCR beta repertoires.

The sequenced sample was PBMCs from blood, obtained on the day of vaccination. The gene calls are TRBV5-1 and TRBJ2-1; TRBD1 matches at 7 bases. The origin of this receptor is a man over 45 who received an inactivated influenza vaccine. The CDR3 loop is CASSLASGTVYNEQFF. CDR3 DNA sequence: TGCGCCAGCAGCTTGGCCTCCGGGACAGTTTACAATGAGCAGTTCTTC.